The rows below give T cell receptor beta chains drawn from one sample of a study of cytomegalovirus exposure and HLA in healthy donors. Here immunoSEQ multiplex PCR was the method, and the copy in TCRdb shows in-frame clones only, minus some. This table holds approximately 170,000 clones, approximately 73% found once. The specimen sequenced was PBMCs. The receptor set was obtained from a man aged 45 to 65 in good health and CMV-seronegative. The conserved cysteine and the conserved F or W are not part of the CDR3 here. Fields, in order: V gene, J gene, CDR3 protein.

>TRBV6-1|TRBJ1-2
ASSEGWAYGYT
>TRBV5-1|TRBJ2-5
ASSLGGSGIQETQY
>TRBV5-1|TRBJ1-1
ASSFWGTEGFTEAF
>TRBV9|TRBJ2-5
ASSVEGGQETQY
>TRBV5-1|TRBJ1-1
ASSLGDRAGGTEAF
>TRBV11-3|TRBJ2-1
ASSGAGVKSYNEQF
>TRBV28|TRBJ1-2
ASSLAGVYGYT
>TRBV11-2|TRBJ2-1
ASSLLSEAQSEQF
>TRBV6-1|TRBJ2-4
ASSGLQGIQNIQY
>TRBV14|TRBJ1-4
ASSRAMNEKLF
>TRBV2|TRBJ1-5
ASGDLRNQPQH
>TRBV5-1|TRBJ2-2
ASRPQTSGQTGELF
>TRBV29-1|TRBJ2-5
SPGGAHNQETQY
>TRBV5-1|TRBJ1-1
ASRGEVDTEAF
>TRBV5-1|TRBJ1-1
ASRLQLTGGTEAF
>TRBV19|TRBJ1-2
ASISTGRGYGYT
>TRBV27|TRBJ2-7
ASSIGTGKSYEQY
>TRBV6-5|TRBJ1-2
ASSFLTANYGYT
>TRBV14|TRBJ1-5
ASSQDEGKGLSNQPQH
>TRBV2|TRBJ2-1
ASRNQVTIRNEQF
>TRBV4-3|TRBJ1-1
ASSQDGIGLNTEAF
>TRBV7-9|TRBJ1-2
ASSSDSLNYGYT
>TRBV19|TRBJ1-6
ASSILTGRSGSPLH
>TRBV25-1|TRBJ1-2
ASSEPTGWGNYGYT
>TRBV6-6|TRBJ2-3
ASKDRGRQDTQY
>TRBV19|TRBJ2-3
ASRDRVPDTQY
>TRBV5-1|TRBJ1-1
ASSLEGASTEAF
>TRBV7-6|TRBJ1-6
ASSLEQGASPLH
>TRBV6-5|TRBJ1-3
ASSSPPGLGTIY
>TRBV5-1|TRBJ1-4
ASSHDQGAINEKLF
>TRBV29-1|TRBJ2-7
SVGTGGSEQY
>TRBV4-1|TRBJ1-1
ASSHLGQGVTEAF
>TRBV5-4|TRBJ1-1
ASSLQGVYTEAF
>TRBV20-1|TRBJ1-1
SARGDTEAF
>TRBV7-8|TRBJ1-1
ASSYDRNTEAF
>TRBV4-1|TRBJ2-3
ASSQGASGGTDTQY
>TRBV7-9|TRBJ2-7
ASSNVGSSYEQY
>TRBV5-6|TRBJ2-2
ASSSRGWAGELF
>TRBV6-5|TRBJ1-1
ASLGFQSTEAF
>TRBV4-3|TRBJ1-4
ASGEGGIAEKLF
>TRBV6-5|TRBJ1-6
ASSPWTGESPLH
>TRBV27|TRBJ2-7
ASSPRDRVYEQY